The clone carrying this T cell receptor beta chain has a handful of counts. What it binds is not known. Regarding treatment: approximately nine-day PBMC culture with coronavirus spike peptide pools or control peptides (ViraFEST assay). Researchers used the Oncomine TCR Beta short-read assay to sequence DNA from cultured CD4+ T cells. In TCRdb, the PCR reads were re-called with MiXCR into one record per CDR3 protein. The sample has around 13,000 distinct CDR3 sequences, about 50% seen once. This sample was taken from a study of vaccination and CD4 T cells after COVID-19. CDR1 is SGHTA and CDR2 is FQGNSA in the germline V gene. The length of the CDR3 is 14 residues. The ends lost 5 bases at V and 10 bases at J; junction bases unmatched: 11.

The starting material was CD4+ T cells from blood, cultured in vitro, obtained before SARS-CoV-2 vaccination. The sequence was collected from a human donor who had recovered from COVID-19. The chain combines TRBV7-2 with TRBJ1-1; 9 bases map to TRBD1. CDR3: CASSPRPQGARAFF. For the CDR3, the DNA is TGTGCCAGCAGCCCCCGCCCACAGGGGGCGCGAGCTTTCTTT.